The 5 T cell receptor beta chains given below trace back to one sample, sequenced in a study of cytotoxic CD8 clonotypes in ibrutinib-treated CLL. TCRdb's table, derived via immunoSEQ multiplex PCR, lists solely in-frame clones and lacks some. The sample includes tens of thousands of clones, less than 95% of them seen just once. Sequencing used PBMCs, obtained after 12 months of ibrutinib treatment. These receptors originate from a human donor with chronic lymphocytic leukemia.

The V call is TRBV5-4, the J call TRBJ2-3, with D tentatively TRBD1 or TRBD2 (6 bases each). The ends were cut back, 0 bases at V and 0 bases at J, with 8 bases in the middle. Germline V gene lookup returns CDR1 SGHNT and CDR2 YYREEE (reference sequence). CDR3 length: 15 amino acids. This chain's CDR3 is CASSLGGASTDTQYF. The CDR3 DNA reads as TGTGCCAGCAGCTTGGGGGGGGCTAGCACAGATACGCAGTATTTT.

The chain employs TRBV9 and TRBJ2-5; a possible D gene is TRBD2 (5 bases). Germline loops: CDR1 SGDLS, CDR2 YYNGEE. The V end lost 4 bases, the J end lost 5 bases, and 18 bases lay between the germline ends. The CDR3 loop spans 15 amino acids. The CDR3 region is CASSRAEEGDETQYF. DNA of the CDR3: TGTGCCAGCAGCCGAGCGGAAGAGGGTGATGAGACCCAGTACTTC.

CDR3 DNA: TGTGCCAGTAGTATCACAGGGAAGGCTGAAGCTTTCTTT. Translating gives CASSITGKAEAFF. The chain is built from TRBV19 and TRBJ1-1; TRBD1 is a possible D gene (6 bases). The V end was cut by 3 bases, the J end by 6 bases, with 11 bases between. The CDR3 extends over 13 amino acids. Germline loops: CDR1 LNHDA, CDR2 SQIVND (reference sequence). Full variable domain (missing parts from reference TRBV19 and TRBJ1-1): DGGITQSPKYLFRKEGQNVTLSCEQNLNHDAMYWYRQDPGQGLRLIYYSQIVNDFQKGDIAEGYSVSREKKESFPLTVTSAQKNPTAFYLCASSITGKAEAFFGQGTRLTVV.

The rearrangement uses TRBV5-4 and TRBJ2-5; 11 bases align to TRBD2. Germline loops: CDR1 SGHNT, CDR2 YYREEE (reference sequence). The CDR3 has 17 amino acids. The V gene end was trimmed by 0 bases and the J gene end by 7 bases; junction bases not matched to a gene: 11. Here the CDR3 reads CASSLGLAGGPSGTQYF. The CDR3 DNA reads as TGTGCCAGCAGCTTGGGGCTAGCGGGAGGACCCTCGGGGACCCAGTACTTC.

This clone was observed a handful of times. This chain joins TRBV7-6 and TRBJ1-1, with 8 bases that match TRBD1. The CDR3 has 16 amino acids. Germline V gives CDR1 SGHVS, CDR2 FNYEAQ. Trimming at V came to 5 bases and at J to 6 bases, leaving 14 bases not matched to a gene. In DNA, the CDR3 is TGTGCCAGCAGCCCAGGGGGCGCGGGGTCTTTGGCTGAAGCTTTCTTT. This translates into CASSPGGAGSLAEAFF.